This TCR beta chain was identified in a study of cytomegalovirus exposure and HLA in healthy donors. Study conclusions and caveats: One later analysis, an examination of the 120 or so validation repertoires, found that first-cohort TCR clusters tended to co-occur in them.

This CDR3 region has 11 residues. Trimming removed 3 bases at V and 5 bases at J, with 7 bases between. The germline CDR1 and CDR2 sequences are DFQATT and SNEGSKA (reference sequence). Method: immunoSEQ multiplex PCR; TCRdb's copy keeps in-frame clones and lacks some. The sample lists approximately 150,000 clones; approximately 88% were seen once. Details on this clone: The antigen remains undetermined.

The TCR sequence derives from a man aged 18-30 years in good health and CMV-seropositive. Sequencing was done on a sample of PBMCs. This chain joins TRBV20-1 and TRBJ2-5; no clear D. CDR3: CSASASETQYF. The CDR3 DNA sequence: TGCAGTGCTAGCGCGAGTGAGACCCAGTACTTC.